This TCR beta chain was recovered during a study of response to subunit inactivated influenza vaccine. V lost 5 bases, J lost 8 bases, and 8 bases stayed unmatched. The CDR3 totals 14 residues. Germline CDR1 and CDR2: ENHRY and SYGVKD. This clonotype appeared a few times. TCRdb re-analysed the RT-PCR reads in MiXCR, keeping a single row per CDR3 protein. The table has 150,000 to 200,000 distinct CDR3 sequences, 9.5% to 15% seen once. These sequences were also reported in another study, on T cells expressing NK-cell markers. According to that study: Making the TCR beta cDNA relied on 5'RACE template switching with UMIs. In sorted CD3+CD56+NKG2C+, CD3+CD56+NKG2C- and CD3+CD56-NKG2C+ T cells, TCR beta repertoires were obtained. The sorts in several experiments were restricted to alpha-beta TCR T cells by an anti-gamma-delta TCR antibody. Dominant NKG2C+ clonotypes accounted for roughly 1.0-7.0% of CD8+ T cells in 5 to 7 donors. These clonotypes, the leaders elsewhere, also led the CD3+CD56-NKG2C+ fraction in a handful of donors.

The chain carries TRBV10-3 and TRBJ2-1; 8 positions match TRBD1. This material consisted of CD8+ T cells sorted from PBMCs, taken approximately 13 days after vaccination. This TCR was recovered from a man aged 45-60 years who received an inactivated influenza vaccine. CDR3 DNA sequence: TGTGCCATCAGTCTGGCAGGGGGCCTGGATGAGCAGTTCTTC. It specifies CAISLAGGLDEQFF.